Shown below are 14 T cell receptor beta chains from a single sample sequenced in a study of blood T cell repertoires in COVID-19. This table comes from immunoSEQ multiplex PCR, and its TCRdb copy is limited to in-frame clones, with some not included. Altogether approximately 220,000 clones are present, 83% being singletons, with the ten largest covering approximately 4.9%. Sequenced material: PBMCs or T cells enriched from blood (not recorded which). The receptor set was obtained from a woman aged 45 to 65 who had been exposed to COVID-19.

Here the CDR3 reads CATSREGTGRETQYF. DNA of the CDR3: TGTGCCACCAGCAGAGAGGGGACAGGGAGGGAGACCCAGTACTTC. The chain couples TRBV15 to TRBJ2-5; 9 bases are a match to TRBD1. CDR1 LNHNV and CDR2 YYDKDF come from the germline V gene (reference sequence). Trimming took 0 bases from V and 5 from J; bases not matched to a gene: 4. The CDR3 is 15 residues long.

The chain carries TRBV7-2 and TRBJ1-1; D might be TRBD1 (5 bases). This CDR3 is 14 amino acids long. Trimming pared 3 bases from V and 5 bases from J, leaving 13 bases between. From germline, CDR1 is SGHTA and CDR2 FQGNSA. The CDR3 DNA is TGTGCCAGCAGCTTCCACCGGGGGAGAACTGAAGCTTTCTTT. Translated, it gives CASSFHRGRTEAFF.

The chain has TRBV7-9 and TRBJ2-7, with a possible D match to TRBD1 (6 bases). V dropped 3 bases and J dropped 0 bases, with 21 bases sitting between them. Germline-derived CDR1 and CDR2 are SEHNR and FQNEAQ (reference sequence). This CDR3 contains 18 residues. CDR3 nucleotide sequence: TGTGCCAGCAGCTTGTCCGGGGTGGGGACATCGAGCTCCTACGAGCAGTACTTC. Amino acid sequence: CASSLSGVGTSSSYEQYF.

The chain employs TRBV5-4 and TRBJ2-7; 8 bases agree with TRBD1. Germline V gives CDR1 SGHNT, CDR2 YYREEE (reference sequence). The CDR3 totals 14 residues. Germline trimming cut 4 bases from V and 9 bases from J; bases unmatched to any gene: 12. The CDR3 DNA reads TGTGCCAGCAGCCCCCCGACAGGGGAAGCCAGGCAGTACTTC. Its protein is CASSPPTGEARQYF.

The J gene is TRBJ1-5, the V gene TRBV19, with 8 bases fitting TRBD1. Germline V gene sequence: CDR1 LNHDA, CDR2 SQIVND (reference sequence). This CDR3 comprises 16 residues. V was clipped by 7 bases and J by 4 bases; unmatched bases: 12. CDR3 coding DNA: TGTGCCAGTACTAGTGGGACAGGTCATGCTAATCAGCCCCAGCATTTT. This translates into CASTSGTGHANQPQHF.

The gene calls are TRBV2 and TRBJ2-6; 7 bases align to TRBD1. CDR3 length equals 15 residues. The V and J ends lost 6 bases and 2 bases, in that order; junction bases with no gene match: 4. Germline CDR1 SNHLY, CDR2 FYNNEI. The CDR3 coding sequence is TGTGCCAGCAGATACACAGGGGCTGGGGCCAACGTCCTGACTTTC. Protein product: CASRYTGAGANVLTF.

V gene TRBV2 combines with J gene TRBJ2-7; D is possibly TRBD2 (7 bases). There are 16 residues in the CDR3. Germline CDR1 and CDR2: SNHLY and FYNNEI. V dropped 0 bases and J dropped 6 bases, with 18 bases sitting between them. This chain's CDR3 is CASSEARGGSIREQYF. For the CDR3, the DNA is TGTGCCAGCAGTGAAGCTAGGGGGGGCTCCATCCGCGAGCAGTACTTC.

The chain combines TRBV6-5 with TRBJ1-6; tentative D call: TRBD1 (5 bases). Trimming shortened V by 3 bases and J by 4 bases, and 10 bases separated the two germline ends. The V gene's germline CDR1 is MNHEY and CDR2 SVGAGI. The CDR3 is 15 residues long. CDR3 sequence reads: CASSYQGGYNSPLHF. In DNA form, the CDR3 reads TGTGCCAGCAGTTATCAGGGAGGTTATAATTCACCCCTCCACTTT.

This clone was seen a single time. DNA of the CDR3: TGTGCCAGCTCACCGGGGGCTCCCGCCCTCGAGCAGTACTTC. Encoded protein: CASSPGAPALEQYF. The V gene is TRBV18, the J gene TRBJ2-7, with D perhaps TRBD1 (6 bases). Trimming removed 3 bases from V and 6 bases from J, with 15 bases in between. The CDR3 consists of 14 residues. Germline-derived CDR1 and CDR2 are KGHSH and LQKENI.

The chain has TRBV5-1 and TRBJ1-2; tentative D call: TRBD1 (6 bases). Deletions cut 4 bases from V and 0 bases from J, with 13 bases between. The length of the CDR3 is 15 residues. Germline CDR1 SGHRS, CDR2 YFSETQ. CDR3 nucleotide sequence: TGCGCCAGCAGCATTAGACAGGCCTCTAACTATGGCTACACCTTC. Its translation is CASSIRQASNYGYTF.

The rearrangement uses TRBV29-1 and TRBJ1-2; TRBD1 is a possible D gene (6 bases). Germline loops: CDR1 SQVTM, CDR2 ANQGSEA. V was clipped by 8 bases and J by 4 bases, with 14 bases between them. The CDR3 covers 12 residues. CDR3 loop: CSTRQEAYGYTF. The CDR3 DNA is TGCAGCACACGACAGGAAGCCTATGGCTACACCTTC.

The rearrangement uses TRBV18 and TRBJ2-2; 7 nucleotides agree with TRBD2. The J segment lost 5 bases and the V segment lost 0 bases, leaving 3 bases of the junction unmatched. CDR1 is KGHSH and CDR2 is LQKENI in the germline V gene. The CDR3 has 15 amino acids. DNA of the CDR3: TGTGCCAGCTCACCACCTGCCGGGGGGACCGGGGAGCTGTTTTTT. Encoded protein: CASSPPAGGTGELFF.

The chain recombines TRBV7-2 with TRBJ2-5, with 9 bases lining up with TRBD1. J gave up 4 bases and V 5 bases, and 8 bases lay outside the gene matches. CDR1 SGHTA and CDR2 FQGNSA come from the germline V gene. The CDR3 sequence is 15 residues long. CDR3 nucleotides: TGTGCCAGCAGCGCCAGGCCGGGACAGGGAGAGACCCAGTACTTC. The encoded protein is CASSARPGQGETQYF.

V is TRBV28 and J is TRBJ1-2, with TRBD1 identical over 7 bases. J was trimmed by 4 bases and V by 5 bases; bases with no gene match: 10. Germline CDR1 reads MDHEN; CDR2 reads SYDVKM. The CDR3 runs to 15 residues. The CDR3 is CASSLRGLGGYGYTF. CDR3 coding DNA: TGTGCCAGCAGTCTAAGGGGGCTCGGTGGCTATGGCTACACCTTC.